This T cell receptor (beta chain) was profiled in a study of Tregs in tolerant kidney transplant recipients. Study overall: The nonmyeloablative bone marrow transplants came from related graft donors, with transient mixed chimerism.

Looked up from germline, CDR1 is SNHLY and CDR2 is FYNNEI. The CDR3 consists of 15 residues. The V gene lost 6 bases and the J gene lost 2 bases, with 16 bases spanning the gap. Unstimulated regulatory T cells (CD4+CD25+CD127-), CD4+CD25- non-regulatory cells, CD4 and CD8 cells were FACS-sorted from thawed PBMCs. This table comes from immunoSEQ multiplex PCR, and its TCRdb copy is limited to in-frame clones, with some not included. The sample has 45,000 to 55,000 clones. Study-wide findings and caveats: Nucleotide sequences could not be compared across some patients' samples due to primer changes.

Remarks on this clone: Its antigen is as yet unknown. The CDR3 extends 3 residues past the end of the read, so its final part is completed from the germline J gene.

The rearrangement joins TRBV2 to TRBJ1-2, with a possible D match to TRBD1 (6 bases). Sequenced material: CD4+ T cells from blood, taken before the transplant. This clonotype originated in a human donor who received a combined kidney and bone marrow transplant. CDR3 loop: CASSKGGVSNYGYTF. The sequenced CDR3 bases are TGTGCCAGCAGCAAAGGGGGGGTCTCCAACTATGGC.